One TCR beta chain is described in this entry. Its antigen is unknown. The entry originates in a study of cytomegalovirus exposure and HLA in healthy donors. As for the study in general: Approximately 190 million T cells yielded 120 million or so unique TCR beta sequences, as an earlier analysis found. Study results and caveats: Likely technical artifact: a cluster of highly shared sequence variants.

Germline CDR1 GTSNPN, CDR2 SVGIG (reference sequence). The CDR3 has 10 residues. The PCR had 60 Vbeta and 13 Jbeta primers. The data were produced by immunoSEQ multiplex PCR, yet TCRdb's version contains in-frame clones alone and is incomplete. The data include 100,000 to 150,000 clones; the top ten clones carry 1.5% to 2%. This sequence joins TRBV30 and TRBJ2-3; D is perhaps TRBD1 (6 bases). This TCR derives from a young man in good health and CMV-seronegative. The sequenced sample was PBMCs. CDR3 nucleotide sequence: TGTGCAGGGGGTGGAGATACGCAGTATTTT. Its translation is CAGGGDTQYF.